This TCR beta chain was retrieved from a study of T cells in Graves' hyperthyroidism and ophthalmopathy. Study-wide points: Researchers found most expanded thyroid clonotypes above 0.001 in blood as well.

V shed 6 bases and J shed 4 bases, with 10 bases lying between them. Germline V lookup: CDR1 MNHEY, CDR2 SMNVEV (reference sequence). CDR3 length: 13 residues. Notes on this clonotype: The antigen is not known.

Among the patients, aged 18 to 65, hyperthyroidism was newly diagnosed and had lasted under 2 months. Regions amplified from RNA transcripts were the TCR beta CDR3 regions. HTBI primers were the set used in a first-round RT-PCR of the TCR CDR3. TCRdb used MiXCR to reprocess the multiplex PCR reads, holding one entry per CDR3 protein. The sample lists around 300,000 distinct CDR3 sequences, roughly 15% occurring once. Material for sequencing was blood. The receptor's source is a young woman with Graves' hyperthyroidism that later progressed to Graves' ophthalmopathy. The chain joins TRBV27 to TRBJ2-1; perhaps TRBD2 as D (6 bases). The CDR3 nucleotides are TGTGCCAGCAGGGCTAGCGAATACAATGAGCAGTTCTTC. Encoded protein: CASRASEYNEQFF.